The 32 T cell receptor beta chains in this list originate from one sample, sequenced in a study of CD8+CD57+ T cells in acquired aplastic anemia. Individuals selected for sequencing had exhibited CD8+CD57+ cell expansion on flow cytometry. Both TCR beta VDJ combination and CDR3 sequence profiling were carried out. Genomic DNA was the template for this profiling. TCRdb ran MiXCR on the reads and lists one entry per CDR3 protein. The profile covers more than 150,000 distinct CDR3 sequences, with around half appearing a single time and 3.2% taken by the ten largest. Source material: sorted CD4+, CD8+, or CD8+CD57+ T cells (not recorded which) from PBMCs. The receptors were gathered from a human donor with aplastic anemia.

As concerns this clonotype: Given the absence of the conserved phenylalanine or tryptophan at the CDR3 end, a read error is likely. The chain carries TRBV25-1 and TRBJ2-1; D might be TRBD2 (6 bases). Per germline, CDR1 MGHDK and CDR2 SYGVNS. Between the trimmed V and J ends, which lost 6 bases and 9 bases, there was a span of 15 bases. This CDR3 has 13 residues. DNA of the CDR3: TGTGCCAGCAGAAGGGACTTGTCCAGTGAGCAGTTCTCC. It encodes CASRRDLSSEQFS.

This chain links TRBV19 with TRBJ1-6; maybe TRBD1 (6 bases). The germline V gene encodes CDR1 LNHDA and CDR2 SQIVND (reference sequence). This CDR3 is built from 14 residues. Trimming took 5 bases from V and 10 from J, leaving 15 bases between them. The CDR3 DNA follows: TGTGCCAGTAGTGAAACAGGGCAGGGATCACCCCTCCACTTT. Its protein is CASSETGQGSPLHF.

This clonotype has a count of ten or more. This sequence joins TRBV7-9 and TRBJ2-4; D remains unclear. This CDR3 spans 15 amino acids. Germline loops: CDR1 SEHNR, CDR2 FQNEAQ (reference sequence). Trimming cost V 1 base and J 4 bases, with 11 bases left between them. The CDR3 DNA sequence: TGTGCCAGCAGCTTAGGGCAGGACCCGAAAAACATTCAGTACTTC. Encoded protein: CASSLGQDPKNIQYF.

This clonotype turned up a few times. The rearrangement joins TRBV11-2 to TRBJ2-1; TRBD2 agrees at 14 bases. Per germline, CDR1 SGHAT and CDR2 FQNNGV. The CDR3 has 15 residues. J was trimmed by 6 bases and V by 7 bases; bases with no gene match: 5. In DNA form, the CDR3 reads TGTGCCAGCACCCAGACTAGCGGGAGGGCCAATGAGCAGTTCTTC. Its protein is CASTQTSGRANEQFF.

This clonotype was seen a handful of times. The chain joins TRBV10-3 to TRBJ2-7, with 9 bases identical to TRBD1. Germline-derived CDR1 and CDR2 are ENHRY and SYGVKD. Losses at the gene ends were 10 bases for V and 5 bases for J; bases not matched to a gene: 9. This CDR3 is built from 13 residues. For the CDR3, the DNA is TGTGCCAGCAGGGGACAGGGTTCACACGAGCAGTACTTC. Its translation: CASRGQGSHEQYF.

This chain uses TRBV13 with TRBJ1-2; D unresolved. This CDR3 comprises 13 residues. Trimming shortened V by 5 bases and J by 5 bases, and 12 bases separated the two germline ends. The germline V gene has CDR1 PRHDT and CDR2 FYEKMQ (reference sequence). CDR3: CASSHVQFYGYTF. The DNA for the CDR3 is TGTGCCAGCAGCCACGTCCAGTTTTATGGCTACACCTTC.

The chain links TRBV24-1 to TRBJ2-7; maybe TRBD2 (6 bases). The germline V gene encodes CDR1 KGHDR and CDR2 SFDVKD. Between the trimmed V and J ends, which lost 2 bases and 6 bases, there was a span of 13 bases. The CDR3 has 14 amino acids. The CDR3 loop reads CATSDWGDRGEQYF. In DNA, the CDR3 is TGTGCCACCAGTGATTGGGGGGATCGGGGCGAGCAGTACTTC.

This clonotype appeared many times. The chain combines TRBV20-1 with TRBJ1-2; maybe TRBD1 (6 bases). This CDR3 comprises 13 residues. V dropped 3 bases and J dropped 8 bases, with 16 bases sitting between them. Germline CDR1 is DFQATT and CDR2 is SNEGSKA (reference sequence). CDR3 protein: CSAREVATGGYTF. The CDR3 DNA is TGCAGTGCTAGGGAAGTGGCAACAGGGGGCTACACCTTC.

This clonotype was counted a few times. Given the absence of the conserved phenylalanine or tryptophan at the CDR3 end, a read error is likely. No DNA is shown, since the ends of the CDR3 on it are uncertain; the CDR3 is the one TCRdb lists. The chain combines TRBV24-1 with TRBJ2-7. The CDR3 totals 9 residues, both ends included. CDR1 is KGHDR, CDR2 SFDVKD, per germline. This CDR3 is CAPRCSLHL.

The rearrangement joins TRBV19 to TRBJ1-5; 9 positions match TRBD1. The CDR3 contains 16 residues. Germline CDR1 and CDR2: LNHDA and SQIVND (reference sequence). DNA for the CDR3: TGTGTTAGTAACGATGCTCCCGGGACAGGGTATCAGCCCCAGCATTTT. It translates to CVSNDAPGTGYQPQHF.

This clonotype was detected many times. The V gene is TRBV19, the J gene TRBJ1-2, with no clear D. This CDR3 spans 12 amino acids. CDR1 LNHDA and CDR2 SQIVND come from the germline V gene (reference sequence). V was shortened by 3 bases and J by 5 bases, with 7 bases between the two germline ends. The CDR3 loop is CASSISVYGYTF. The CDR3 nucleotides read TGTGCCAGTAGTATCTCCGTATATGGCTACACCTTC.

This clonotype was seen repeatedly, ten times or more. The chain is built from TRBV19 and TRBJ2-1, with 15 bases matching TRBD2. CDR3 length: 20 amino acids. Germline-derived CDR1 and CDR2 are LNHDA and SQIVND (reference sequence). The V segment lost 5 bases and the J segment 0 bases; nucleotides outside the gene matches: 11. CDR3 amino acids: CASSPSPGLAGGSSYNEQFF. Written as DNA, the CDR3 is TGTGCCAGTAGTCCATCCCCCGGACTAGCGGGAGGGTCCTCCTACAATGAGCAGTTCTTC.

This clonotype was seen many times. CDR3 region: CASSFPGAYQPQHF. In DNA form, the CDR3 reads TGTGCCAGCAGTTTCCCGGGGGCGTATCAGCCCCAGCATTTT. This sequence joins TRBV27 and TRBJ1-5; D is perhaps TRBD1 (6 bases). The CDR3 spans 14 residues. The V end was cut by 3 bases, the J end by 5 bases, with 11 bases between. CDR1 is MNHEY, CDR2 SMNVEV, per germline (reference sequence).

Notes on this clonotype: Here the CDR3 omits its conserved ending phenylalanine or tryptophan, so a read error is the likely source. Written as DNA, the CDR3 is TGTGCCATCAGTGGGCTAGCGGGGGAGACCCAGTACTCC. As protein: CAISGLAGETQYS. The chain uses TRBV10-3 and TRBJ2-5; 9 bases match TRBD2. Trimming removed 4 bases from V and 5 bases from J; junction bases left unmatched: 2. Germline V gene data show CDR1 as ENHRY and CDR2 as SYGVKD. The CDR3 consists of 13 residues.

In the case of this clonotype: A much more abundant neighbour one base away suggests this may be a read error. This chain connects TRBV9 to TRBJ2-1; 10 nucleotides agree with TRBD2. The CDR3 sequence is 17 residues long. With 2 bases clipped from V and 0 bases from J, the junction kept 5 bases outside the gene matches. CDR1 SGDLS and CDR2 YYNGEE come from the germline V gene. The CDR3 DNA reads TGTGCCAGCAGCGTCGCACTAGCGGGGAGCTCCTACAATGAGCAGTTCTTC. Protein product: CASSVALAGSSYNEQFF.

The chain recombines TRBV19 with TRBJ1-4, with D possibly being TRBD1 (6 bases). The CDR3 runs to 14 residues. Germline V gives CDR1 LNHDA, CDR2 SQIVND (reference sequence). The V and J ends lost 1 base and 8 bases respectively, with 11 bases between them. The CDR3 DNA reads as TGTGCCAGTAGTATAGGAGACAGGTGGGAAAAACTGTTTTTT. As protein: CASSIGDRWEKLFF.

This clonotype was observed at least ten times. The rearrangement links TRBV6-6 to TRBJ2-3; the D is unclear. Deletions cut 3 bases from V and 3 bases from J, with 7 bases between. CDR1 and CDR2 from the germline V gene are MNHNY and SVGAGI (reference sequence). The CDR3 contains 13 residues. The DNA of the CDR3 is TGTGCCAGCAGTTATTACGGAACAGATACGCAGTATTTT. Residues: CASSYYGTDTQYF.

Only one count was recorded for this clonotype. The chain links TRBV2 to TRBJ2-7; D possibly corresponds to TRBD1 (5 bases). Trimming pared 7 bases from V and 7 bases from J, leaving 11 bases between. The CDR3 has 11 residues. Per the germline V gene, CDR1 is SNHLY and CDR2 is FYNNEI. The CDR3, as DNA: TGTGCCAGCAACTACCCAGGGGAGCAGTACGTC. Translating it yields CASNYPGEQYV.

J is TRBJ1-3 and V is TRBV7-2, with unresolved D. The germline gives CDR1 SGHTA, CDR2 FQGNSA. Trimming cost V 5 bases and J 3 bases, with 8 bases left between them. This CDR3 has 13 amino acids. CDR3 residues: CASSPRRGNTIYF. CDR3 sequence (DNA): TGTGCCAGCAGCCCTAGACGTGGAAACACCATATATTTT.

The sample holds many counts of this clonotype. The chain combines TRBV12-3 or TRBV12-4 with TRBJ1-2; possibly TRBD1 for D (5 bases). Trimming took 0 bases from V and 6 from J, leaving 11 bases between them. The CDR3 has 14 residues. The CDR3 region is CASSLAPGGNGYTF. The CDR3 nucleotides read TGTGCCAGCAGTTTAGCGCCGGGGGGGAATGGCTACACCTTC.

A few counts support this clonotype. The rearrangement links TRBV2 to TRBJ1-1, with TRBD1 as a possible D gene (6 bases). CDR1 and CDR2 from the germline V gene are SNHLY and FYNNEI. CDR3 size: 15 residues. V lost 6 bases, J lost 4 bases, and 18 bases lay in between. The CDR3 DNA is TGTGCCAGCAGATTCTCTGGGGGCGGTGCCACTGAAGCTTTCTTT. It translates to CASRFSGGGATEAFF.

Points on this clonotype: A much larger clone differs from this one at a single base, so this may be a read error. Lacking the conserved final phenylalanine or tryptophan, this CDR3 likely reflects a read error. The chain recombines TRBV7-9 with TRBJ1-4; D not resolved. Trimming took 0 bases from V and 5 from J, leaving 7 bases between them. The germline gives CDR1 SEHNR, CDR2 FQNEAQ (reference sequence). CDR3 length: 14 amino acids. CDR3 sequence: CASSLASQNEKLFS. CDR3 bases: TGTGCCAGCAGCTTAGCAAGTCAGAATGAAAAACTGTTTTCT.

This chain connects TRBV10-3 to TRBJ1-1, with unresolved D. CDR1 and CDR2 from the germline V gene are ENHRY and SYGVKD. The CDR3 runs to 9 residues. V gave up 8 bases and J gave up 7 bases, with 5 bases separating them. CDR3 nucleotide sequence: TGTGCCATCTTCCGTGAAGCTTTCTTT. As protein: CAIFREAFF.

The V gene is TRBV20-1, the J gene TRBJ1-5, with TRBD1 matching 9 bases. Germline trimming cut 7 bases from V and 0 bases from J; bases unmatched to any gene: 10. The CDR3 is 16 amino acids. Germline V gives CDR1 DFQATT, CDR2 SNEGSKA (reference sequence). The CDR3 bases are TGCAGTGTATCACAGGGGGCTCCGTATAGCAATCAGCCCCAGCATTTT. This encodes CSVSQGAPYSNQPQHF.

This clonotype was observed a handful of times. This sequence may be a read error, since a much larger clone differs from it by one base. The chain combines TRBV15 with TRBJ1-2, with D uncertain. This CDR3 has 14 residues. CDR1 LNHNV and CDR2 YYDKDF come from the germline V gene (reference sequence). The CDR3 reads CATSRDRTNYGYAF. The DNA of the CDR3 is TGTGCCACCAGCAGAGATCGCACTAACTATGGCTACGCCTTC.

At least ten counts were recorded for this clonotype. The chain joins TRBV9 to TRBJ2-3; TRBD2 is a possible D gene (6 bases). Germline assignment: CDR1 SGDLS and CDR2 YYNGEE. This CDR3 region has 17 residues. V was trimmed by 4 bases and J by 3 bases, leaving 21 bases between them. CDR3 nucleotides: TGTGCCAGCAGCACCCGCGTTTCGGGAGTGGGGACAGATACGCAGTATTTT. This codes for CASSTRVSGVGTDTQYF.

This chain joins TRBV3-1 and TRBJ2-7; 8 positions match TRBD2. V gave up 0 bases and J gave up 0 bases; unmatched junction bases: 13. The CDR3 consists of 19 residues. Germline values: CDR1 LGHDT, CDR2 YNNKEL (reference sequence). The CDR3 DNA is TGTGCCAGCAGCCAAGATACGACTAGCGAAGGGGGTCCCTCCTACGAGCAGTACTTC. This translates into CASSQDTTSEGGPSYEQYF.

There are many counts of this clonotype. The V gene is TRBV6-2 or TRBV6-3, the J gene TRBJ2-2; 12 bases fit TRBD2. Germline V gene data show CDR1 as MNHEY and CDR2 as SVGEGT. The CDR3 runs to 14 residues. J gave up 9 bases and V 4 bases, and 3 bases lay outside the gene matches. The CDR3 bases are TGTGCCAGCAGTTCAACTAGCGGGAGGAGGGAGCTGTTTTTT. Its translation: CASSSTSGRRELFF.

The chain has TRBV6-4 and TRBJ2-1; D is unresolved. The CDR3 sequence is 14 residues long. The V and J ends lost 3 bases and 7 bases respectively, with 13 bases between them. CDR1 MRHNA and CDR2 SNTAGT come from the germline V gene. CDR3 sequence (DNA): TGTGCCAGCAGTGAAAGTACCCAGATTAATGAGCAGTTCTTC. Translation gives CASSESTQINEQFF.

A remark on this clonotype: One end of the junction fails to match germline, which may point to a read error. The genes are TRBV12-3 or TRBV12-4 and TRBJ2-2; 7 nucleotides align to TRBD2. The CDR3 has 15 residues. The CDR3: CASSIAGAITGELFF. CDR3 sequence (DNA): TGTGCCAGCAGTATAGCGGGCGCGATCACCGGGGAGCTGTTTTTT.

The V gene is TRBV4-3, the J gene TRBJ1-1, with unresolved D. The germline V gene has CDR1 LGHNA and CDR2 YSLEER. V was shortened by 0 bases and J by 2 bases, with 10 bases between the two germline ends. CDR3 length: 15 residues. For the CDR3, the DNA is TGCGCCAGCAGCCAAGATTGGGCAGGAAACACTGAAGCTTTCTTT. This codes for CASSQDWAGNTEAFF.

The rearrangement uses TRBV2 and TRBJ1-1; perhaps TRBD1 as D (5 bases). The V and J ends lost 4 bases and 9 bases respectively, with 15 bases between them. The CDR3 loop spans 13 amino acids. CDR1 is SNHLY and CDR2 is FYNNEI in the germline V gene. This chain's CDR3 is CASSAGGRNKAFF. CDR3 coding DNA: TGTGCCAGCAGTGCTGGGGGACGGAATAAAGCTTTCTTT.